These 28 T cell receptor beta chains were all obtained from the same sample, sequenced in a study of T cell repertoires in cytomegalovirus infection. TCRdb called the reads again in MiXCR, with one record for every CDR3 protein. This sample has around 250,000 distinct CDR3 sequences; over 15% occur once, and the top ten carry 40% to 55%. Specimen: CD8+ T cells from PBMCs. The receptors derive from a human donor in good health (CMV status not recorded). Some clones in this sample may be carry-over from other donors' samples.

This clonotype was seen a handful of times. The rearrangement uses TRBV29-1 and TRBJ2-7, with 10 nucleotides matching TRBD1. The V and J ends lost 1 base and 0 bases, in that order; junction bases with no gene match: 0. The CDR3 is 14 amino acids. Per the germline V gene, CDR1 is SQVTM and CDR2 is ANQGSEA. This CDR3 is CSVEGTGGSYEQYF. The CDR3 nucleotides read TGCAGCGTTGAAGGGACAGGGGGCTCCTACGAGCAGTACTTC.

This clonotype showed up many times. The rearrangement uses TRBV7-2 and TRBJ2-1, with D maybe TRBD2 (7 bases). Deletions cut 5 bases from V and 4 bases from J, with 18 bases between. The CDR3 is 16 residues long. Per germline, CDR1 SGHTA and CDR2 FQGNSA. The CDR3 DNA reads as TGTGCCAGCAGCGACCGGGGGCGGGGGATTTACAATGAGCAGTTCTTC. It specifies CASSDRGRGIYNEQFF.

About this clonotype: A much bigger clone sits one base away, suggesting this may be a read error. The genes are TRBV12-3 or TRBV12-4 and TRBJ2-5; tentatively, D is TRBD2 (5 bases). This CDR3 is built from 14 residues. The ends were cut back, 7 bases at V and 3 bases at J, with 15 bases in the middle. The CDR3 region is CASTKTNGEETQYF. DNA for the CDR3: TGTGCCAGCACCAAGACTAACGGGGAAGAGACCCAGTACTTC.

The rearrangement links TRBV6-2 or TRBV6-3 to TRBJ2-1, with 7 bases that match TRBD1. The V gene's germline CDR1 is MNHEY and CDR2 SVGEGT. The CDR3 covers 16 residues. V trimming: 2 bases; J trimming: 3 bases; junction bases outside the gene matches: 7. CDR3 region: CASSYADRDFYNEQFF. As DNA, the CDR3 is TGTGCCAGCAGTTACGCCGACAGGGATTTCTACAATGAGCAGTTCTTC.

The table lists this clonotype with many counts. The V and J genes are TRBV28 and TRBJ1-1; no firm D call. Trimming stripped 4 bases from V and 4 bases from J, with 16 bases between. The CDR3 totals 15 residues. Germline values: CDR1 MDHEN, CDR2 SYDVKM. The CDR3 is CASSYRNLRSTEAFF. As DNA, the CDR3 is TGTGCCAGCAGTTACCGGAATCTGAGGAGCACTGAAGCTTTCTTT.

This clonotype was recorded many times. This rearrangement joins TRBV28 to TRBJ1-5; 9 nucleotides line up with TRBD1. This CDR3 is built from 17 residues. V gave up 6 bases and J gave up 2 bases; unmatched junction bases: 11. Germline V gene lookup returns CDR1 MDHEN and CDR2 SYDVKM. CDR3 nucleotides: TGTGCCAGCAGCGCCATGGACAGGGGCCTTGGCAATCAGCCCCAGCATTTT. It codes for CASSAMDRGLGNQPQHF.

The table lists this clonotype with a few counts. Just one base apart from a much larger clone, this may be a read error. The rearrangement uses TRBV13 and TRBJ2-5; no definite D call. This CDR3 is 11 amino acids long. V was cut by 1 base and J by 6 bases, with 3 bases left in between. CDR1 is PRHDT, CDR2 FYEKMQ, per germline (reference sequence). DNA of the CDR3: TGTGCCAGCAGCTTAGTGAAGACCCAGTACTTC. It translates to CASSLVKTQYF.

This clonotype was counted only a few times. The chain is built from TRBV28 and TRBJ2-2; no firm D call. Deletions cut 6 bases from V and 2 bases from J, with 13 bases between. The germline gives CDR1 MDHEN, CDR2 SYDVKM. The CDR3 sequence is 15 residues long. Written as DNA, the CDR3 is TGTGCCAGCAGCGATTGGGTCGGAAACACCGGGGAGCTGTTTTTT. This translates into CASSDWVGNTGELFF.

The DNA for the CDR3 is TGTGCCAGCAGTACGAACCGACAGGCGGGGCAGCCCCAGCATTTT. Translated, it gives CASSTNRQAGQPQHF. This chain connects TRBV6-5 to TRBJ1-5; the D gene is possibly TRBD1 (6 bases). CDR1 MNHEY and CDR2 SVGAGI come from the germline V gene. CDR3 length: 15 amino acids. The ends were cut back, 5 bases at V and 7 bases at J, with 18 bases in the middle.

The V gene is TRBV4-3, the J gene TRBJ2-2; 12 positions agree with TRBD2. CDR1 is LGHNA and CDR2 is YSLEER in the germline V gene. The V gene end was trimmed by 0 bases and the J gene end by 4 bases; junction bases not matched to a gene: 6. The CDR3 consists of 18 residues. The CDR3 bases are TGCGCCAGCAGCCAAGATCCTAGCGGGGGGGTGGTCACCGGGGAGCTGTTTTTT. Protein product: CASSQDPSGGVVTGELFF.

Concerning this clonotype itself: A much larger clone is a single base away; this may be a read error. The J gene is TRBJ1-1, the V gene TRBV12-3 or TRBV12-4; D not resolved. This CDR3 region has 16 residues. CDR3 nucleotides: TGTGCCAGCAGTTTAGCGAGGTCCACGCTGAACACTGTAGCTTTCTTT. It translates to CASSLARSTLNTVAFF.

This clonotype has a count of ten or more. The chain carries TRBV10-3 and TRBJ2-2, with D hard to call. V lost 2 bases, J lost 2 bases, and 0 bases lay in between. CDR3 length: 12 residues. Germline CDR1 is ENHRY and CDR2 is SYGVKD. Written as DNA, the CDR3 is TGTGCCATCAGTGAGAACACCGGGGAGCTGTTTTTT. This translates into CAISENTGELFF.

This chain uses TRBV6-6 with TRBJ2-3, with D perhaps matching TRBD1 (6 bases). Germline V lookup: CDR1 MNHNY, CDR2 SVGAGI (reference sequence). The CDR3 extends over 14 amino acids. V lost 0 bases, J lost 7 bases, and 11 bases lay in between. CDR3 sequence: CASSYSGAPNTQYF. In DNA, the CDR3 is TGTGCCAGCAGTTACTCGGGGGCCCCGAATACGCAGTATTTT.

To note about this clonotype: A much larger clone differs from this one at a single base, so this may be a read error. The chain uses TRBV7-6 and TRBJ1-1, with TRBD1 matching over 7 bases. The CDR3 extends over 13 amino acids. CDR1 and CDR2 from the germline V gene are SGHVS and FNYEAQ. The CDR3 bases are TGTGTCAGCAGCAGGGACAGGAACACTGAAGCTTTCTTT. This codes for CVSSRDRNTEAFF.

The chain employs TRBV7-9 and TRBJ2-1; D may be TRBD1 (6 bases). Trimming removed 5 bases at V and 6 bases at J, with 17 bases between. The germline V gene encodes CDR1 SEHNR and CDR2 FQNEAQ (reference sequence). The CDR3 has 15 amino acids. The CDR3 DNA reads TGTGCCAGCAGCCTAGAACAGGGATCGGCCAATGAGCAGTTCTTC. Translating gives CASSLEQGSANEQFF.

The rearrangement joins TRBV7-8 to TRBJ2-2; D remains ambiguous. Germline V gives CDR1 SGHVS, CDR2 FQNEAQ. The CDR3 extends over 17 amino acids. The V and J ends lost 5 bases and 0 bases respectively, with 16 bases between them. CDR3 residues: CASSLDRPTSNTGELFF. The CDR3 coding sequence is TGTGCCAGCAGCCTAGATCGCCCAACTTCGAACACCGGGGAGCTGTTTTTT.

The J gene is TRBJ2-1, the V gene TRBV27; D not resolved. With 7 bases removed from V and 4 bases from J, the gap between germline ends came to 11 bases. This CDR3 has 13 residues. Germline lookup yields CDR1 MNHEY and CDR2 SMNVEV (reference sequence). The chain's CDR3 is CASTHGRYNEQFF. CDR3 DNA sequence: TGTGCCAGCACCCATGGACGGTACAATGAGCAGTTCTTC.

In this sample, this clonotype turned up a few times. The V gene is TRBV6-1, the J gene TRBJ1-1; 8 bases align to TRBD1. Trimming at V came to 6 bases and at J to 4 bases, leaving 13 bases not matched to a gene. Germline assignment: CDR1 MNHNS and CDR2 SASEGT. The CDR3 contains 16 residues. The CDR3, as DNA: TGTGCCAGCAGGGAAAAGGACAGGGTCCTTATCACTGAAGCTTTCTTT. Translation gives CASREKDRVLITEAFF.

This clonotype was counted a few times. The chain links TRBV5-1 to TRBJ2-5, with TRBD2 as a possible D gene (5 bases). Germline-derived CDR1 and CDR2 are SGHRS and YFSETQ. This CDR3 has 14 amino acids. Trimming took 2 bases from V and 5 from J, leaving 13 bases between them. CDR3 DNA: TGCGCCAGCAGCTTTCTGGACTTCGGGGAGACCCAGTACTTC. Translated: CASSFLDFGETQYF.

The CDR3: CASRPGTSGPGATDTQYF. In DNA, the CDR3 is TGTGCCAGCAGGCCGGGGACTAGCGGGCCGGGGGCCACAGATACGCAGTATTTT. The chain joins TRBV7-9 to TRBJ2-3; TRBD2 agrees at 12 bases. CDR1 and CDR2 from the germline V gene are SEHNR and FQNEAQ (reference sequence). The V gene end was trimmed by 6 bases and the J gene end by 2 bases; junction bases not matched to a gene: 12. The CDR3 totals 18 residues.

This clonotype was found a few times. V gene TRBV25-1 combines with J gene TRBJ1-6; tentative D call: TRBD1 (5 bases). Germline CDR1 is MGHDK and CDR2 is SYGVNS. Trimming stripped 5 bases from V and 5 bases from J, with 10 bases between. The CDR3 extends over 14 amino acids. In DNA, the CDR3 is TGTGCCAGCAGTCAACAGGATAATAATTCACCCCTCCACTTT. It yields the protein CASSQQDNNSPLHF. Supplemented by reference TRBV25-1 and TRBJ1-6, the full variable domain reads EADIYQTPRYLVIGTGKKITLECSQTMGHDKMYWYQQDPGMELHLIHYSYGVNSTEKGDLSSESTVSRIRTEHFPLTLESARPSHTSQYLCASSQQDNNSPLHFGNGTRLTVT.

This clonotype appeared many times. V gene TRBV6-1 combines with J gene TRBJ2-7; perhaps TRBD1 as D (6 bases). V was cut by 6 bases and J by 1 base, with 16 bases left in between. Germline V gene sequence: CDR1 MNHNS, CDR2 SASEGT. The length of the CDR3 is 15 residues. The CDR3 DNA is TGTGCCAGCAGAGAGTTGACAGGTCTATCCTACGAGCAGTACTTC. Its translation is CASRELTGLSYEQYF.

This clonotype was counted only a few times. The chain uses TRBV12-5 and TRBJ2-2; tentatively, D is TRBD2 (6 bases). The CDR3 loop spans 15 amino acids. Germline V gene lookup returns CDR1 LGHNT and CDR2 FRNRAP. The V end lost 4 bases, the J end lost 3 bases, and 12 bases lay between the germline ends. The CDR3 DNA follows: TGTGCTAGTGGTTGGGGGACTCGTTACACCGGGGAGCTGTTTTTT. Translated, it gives CASGWGTRYTGELFF.

The chain links TRBV27 to TRBJ2-1, with 7 bases fitting TRBD1. V lost 6 bases to trimming and J lost 5 bases; unmatched junction nucleotides: 10. This CDR3 spans 15 amino acids. Germline values: CDR1 MNHEY, CDR2 SMNVEV (reference sequence). The CDR3 spells CASSEGAGLDNEQFF. The CDR3 nucleotides read TGTGCCAGCAGCGAGGGGGCTGGTTTGGACAATGAGCAGTTCTTC.

This chain uses TRBV28 with TRBJ1-6, with a weak D call TRBD1 (5 bases). This CDR3 is built from 17 residues. V lost 6 bases and J lost 8, with 23 bases in between. Germline CDR1 is MDHEN and CDR2 is SYDVKM. The CDR3: CASSPGPGPGTYSPLHF. CDR3 coding DNA: TGTGCCAGCAGCCCTGGGCCGGGGCCAGGGACTTATTCACCCCTCCACTTT.

J is TRBJ2-5 and V is TRBV4-1; 10 bases are shared with TRBD2. The CDR3 sequence is 14 residues long. The germline CDR1 and CDR2 sequences are MGHRA and YSYEKL. Unmatched junction bases numbered 4, after V lost 5 bases and J lost 4 bases. CDR3 nucleotides: TGCGCCAGCAGCTCCCAGCGGGGGGGAGAGACCCAGTACTTC. Its translation is CASSSQRGGETQYF.

This clonotype showed up just a few times. The chain links TRBV6-5 to TRBJ1-6; no reliable D call. The germline CDR1 and CDR2 sequences are MNHEY and SVGAGI. V was cut by 10 bases and J by 8 bases, with 12 bases left in between. This CDR3 region has 12 residues. Here the CDR3 DNA reads TGTGCCACCAGACTCGGGGATTCACCCCTCCACTTT. Residues: CATRLGDSPLHF.

The V call is TRBV19, the J call TRBJ2-5; 8 bases are shared with TRBD1. The CDR3 is 15 residues long. Germline CDR1 reads LNHDA; CDR2 reads SQIVND (reference sequence). The trim removed 3 bases at V and 5 bases at J, leaving 8 bases unmatched. The CDR3 DNA reads TGTGCCAGTAGTATTGGACAGGGAGCAGTGGAGACCCAGTACTTC. Protein product: CASSIGQGAVETQYF. The full variable domain, completed using reference TRBV19 and TRBJ2-5, is DGGITQSPKYLFRKEGQNVTLSCEQNLNHDAMYWYRQDPGQGLRLIYYSQIVNDFQKGDIAEGYSVSREKKESFPLTVTSAQKNPTAFYLCASSIGQGAVETQYFGPGTRLLVL.